Sequencing of this T cell receptor beta chain was carried out in a study of T cell changes during pregnancy in multiple sclerosis. V was clipped by 5 bases and J by 4 bases, with 6 bases between them. Germline loops: CDR1 SEHNR, CDR2 FQNEAQ (reference sequence). This CDR3 region has 11 residues. Data came from immunoSEQ multiplex PCR; TCRdb stores just in-frame clones and leaves some out. The sample carries about 50,000 clones, approximately 90% recorded once. The TCR sequence derives from a female donor with multiple sclerosis, enrolled in a pregnancy study. The V gene is TRBV7-9, the J gene TRBJ2-7; no clear D. The specimen was CD4+ T cells from peripheral blood mononuclear cells, collected after pregnancy. The CDR3 DNA reads as TGTGCCAGCAGCGCCTATTACGAGCAGTACTTC. Translated, it gives CASSAYYEQYF.